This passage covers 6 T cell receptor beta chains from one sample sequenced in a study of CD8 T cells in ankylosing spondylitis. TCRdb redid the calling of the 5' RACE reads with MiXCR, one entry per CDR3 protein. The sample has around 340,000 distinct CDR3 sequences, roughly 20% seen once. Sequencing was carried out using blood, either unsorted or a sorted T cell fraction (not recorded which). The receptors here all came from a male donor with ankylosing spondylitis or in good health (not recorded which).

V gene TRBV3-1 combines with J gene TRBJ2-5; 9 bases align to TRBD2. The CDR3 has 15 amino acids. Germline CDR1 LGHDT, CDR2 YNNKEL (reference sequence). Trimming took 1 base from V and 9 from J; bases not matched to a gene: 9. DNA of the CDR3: TGTGCCAGCAGCCAAGGCCGAGGCGGGGGGGAGGCCCAGTACTTC. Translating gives CASSQGRGGGEAQYF.

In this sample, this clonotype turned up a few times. The CDR3 sequence: CASSFEVSTDTQYF. The CDR3 region has the DNA TGTGCCAGCAGTTTTGAGGTTAGCACAGATACGCAGTATTTT. V usage is TRBV12-3 or TRBV12-4 and J usage is TRBJ2-3; D is undetermined. The CDR3 has 14 amino acids. V shed 3 bases and J shed 0 bases, with 7 bases lying between them.

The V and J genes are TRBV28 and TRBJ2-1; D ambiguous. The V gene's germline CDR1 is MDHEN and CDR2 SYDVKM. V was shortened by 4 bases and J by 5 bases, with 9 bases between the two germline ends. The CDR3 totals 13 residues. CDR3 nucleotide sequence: TGTGCCAGCAGTTACCGGGTCAACAATGAGCAGTTCTTC. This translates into CASSYRVNNEQFF.

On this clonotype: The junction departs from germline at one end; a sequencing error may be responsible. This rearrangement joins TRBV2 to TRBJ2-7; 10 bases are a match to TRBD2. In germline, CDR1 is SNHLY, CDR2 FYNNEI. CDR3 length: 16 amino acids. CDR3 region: CASSIGEVAGGHEQCF. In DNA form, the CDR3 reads TGTGCCAGCAGTATAGGCGAAGTAGCGGGGGGCCACGAGCAGTGCTTC.

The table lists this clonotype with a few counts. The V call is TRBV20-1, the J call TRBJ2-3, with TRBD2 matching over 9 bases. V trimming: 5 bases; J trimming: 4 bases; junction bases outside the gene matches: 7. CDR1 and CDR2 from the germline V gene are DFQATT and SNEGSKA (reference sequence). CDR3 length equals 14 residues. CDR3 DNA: TGCAGTGCTTTCCCGGGACTAGCTGCAGATACGCAGTATTTT. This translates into CSAFPGLAADTQYF.

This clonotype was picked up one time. DNA for the CDR3: TGTGCCAGCACTCCCATGGACAGAATAGGGTACGAGCAGTACTTC. Amino acid sequence: CASTPMDRIGYEQYF. This chain connects TRBV6-1 to TRBJ2-7; maybe TRBD1 (6 bases). V gave up 7 bases and J gave up 4 bases, with 20 bases separating them. The CDR3 loop spans 15 amino acids. Per the germline V gene, CDR1 is MNHNS and CDR2 is SASEGT.